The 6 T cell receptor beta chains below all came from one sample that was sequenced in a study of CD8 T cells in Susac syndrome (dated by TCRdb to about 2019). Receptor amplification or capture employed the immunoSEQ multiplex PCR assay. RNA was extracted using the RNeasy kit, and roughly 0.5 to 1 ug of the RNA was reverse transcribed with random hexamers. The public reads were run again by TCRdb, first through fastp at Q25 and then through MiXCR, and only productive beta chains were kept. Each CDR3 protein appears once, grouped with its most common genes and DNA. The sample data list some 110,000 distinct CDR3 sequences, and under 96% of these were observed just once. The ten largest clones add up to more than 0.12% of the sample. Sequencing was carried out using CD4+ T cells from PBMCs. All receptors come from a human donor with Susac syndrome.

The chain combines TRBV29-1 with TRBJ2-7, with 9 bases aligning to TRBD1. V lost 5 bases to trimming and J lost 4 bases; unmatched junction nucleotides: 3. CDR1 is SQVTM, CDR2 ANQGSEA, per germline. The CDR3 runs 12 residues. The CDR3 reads CSVSGQGYEQYF. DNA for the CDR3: TGCAGCGTTTCTGGACAGGGGTACGAGCAGTACTTC.

The CDR3 nucleotides are TGTGCCAGCAGTTTACGCCGGAGAGGTGAAGCTTTCTTT. This translates into CASSLRRRGEAFF. V and J are TRBV28 and TRBJ1-1; D is unresolved. V was clipped by 2 bases and J by 7 bases, with 11 bases between them. The CDR3 loop spans 13 amino acids. The germline gives CDR1 MDHEN, CDR2 SYDVKM.

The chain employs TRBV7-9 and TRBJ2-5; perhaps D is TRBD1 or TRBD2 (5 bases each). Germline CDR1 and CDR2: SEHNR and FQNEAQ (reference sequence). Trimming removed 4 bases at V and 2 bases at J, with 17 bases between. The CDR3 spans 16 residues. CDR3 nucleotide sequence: TGTGCCAGCAGCTCTCACGGGACGGTCCTTCAAGAGACCCAGTACTTC. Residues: CASSSHGTVLQETQYF.

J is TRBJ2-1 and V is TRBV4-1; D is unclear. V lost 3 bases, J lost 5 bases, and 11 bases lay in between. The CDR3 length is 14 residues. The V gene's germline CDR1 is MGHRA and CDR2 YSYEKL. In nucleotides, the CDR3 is TGCGCCAGCAGCCACGGGTCGGCAAACAATGAGCAGTTCTTC. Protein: CASSHGSANNEQFF.

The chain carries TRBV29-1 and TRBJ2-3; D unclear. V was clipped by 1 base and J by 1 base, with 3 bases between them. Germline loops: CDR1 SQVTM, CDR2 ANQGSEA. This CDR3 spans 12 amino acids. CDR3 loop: CSVEGGTDTQYF. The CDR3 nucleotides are TGCAGCGTTGAAGGTGGCACAGATACGCAGTATTTT.

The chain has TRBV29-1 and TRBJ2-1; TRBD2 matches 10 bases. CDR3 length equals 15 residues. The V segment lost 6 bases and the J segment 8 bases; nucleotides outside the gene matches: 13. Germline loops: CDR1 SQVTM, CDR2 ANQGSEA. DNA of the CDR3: TGCAGCGTCCTCTTACTAGCGGGGACGGGCGATGAGCAGTTCTTC. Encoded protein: CSVLLLAGTGDEQFF.